These 6 T cell receptor beta chains originate from one sample sequenced in a study of cytomegalovirus exposure and HLA in healthy donors. The primer mix had 60 Vbeta and 13 Jbeta primers. This table comes from immunoSEQ multiplex PCR, and its TCRdb copy is limited to in-frame clones, with some not included. This sample has more than 95,000 clones, with about 71% found just once. Sequenced material: PBMCs. The source of these receptors is a woman aged 45-65 years in good health and CMV-seronegative.

The J gene is TRBJ1-2, the V gene TRBV7-9; D is perhaps TRBD1 (5 bases). The CDR3 loop spans 13 amino acids. The germline V gene has CDR1 SEHNR and CDR2 FQNEAQ (reference sequence). V was clipped by 6 bases and J by 1 base, with 9 bases between them. The CDR3 sequence: CASSLRGNYGYTF. CDR3 DNA: TGTGCCAGCAGTTTAAGGGGTAACTATGGCTACACCTTC.

The J gene is TRBJ2-7, the V gene TRBV6-5, with D tentatively TRBD1 (5 bases). V was cut by 4 bases and J by 6 bases, with 13 bases left in between. This CDR3 comprises 13 residues. Germline lookup yields CDR1 MNHEY and CDR2 SVGAGI. The CDR3: CASSSVRAGEQYF. CDR3 in DNA: TGTGCCAGCAGTTCCGTCAGGGCTGGCGAGCAGTACTTC.

This sequence joins TRBV5-4 and TRBJ2-6; 9 bases line up with TRBD1. There are 14 residues in the CDR3. Germline lookup yields CDR1 SGHNT and CDR2 YYREEE (reference sequence). V dropped 3 bases and J dropped 9; count of bases not matched to a gene: 4. CDR3 DNA sequence: TGTGCCAGCAGCTCGGGACAGGGTGACAACGTCCTGACTTTC. The encoded protein is CASSSGQGDNVLTF. Full variable domain (missing parts from reference TRBV5-4 and TRBJ2-6): ETGVTQSPTHLIKTRGQQVTLRCSSQSGHNTVSWYQQALGQGPQFIFQYYREEENGRGNFPPRFSGLQFPNYSSELNVNALELDDSALYLCASSSGQGDNVLTFGAGSRLTVL.

V and J are TRBV28 and TRBJ2-7; tentatively, D is TRBD2 (5 bases). The V end lost 5 bases, the J end lost 2 bases, and 16 bases lay between the germline ends. Germline V lookup: CDR1 MDHEN, CDR2 SYDVKM. The CDR3 length is 15 residues. This CDR3 is CASSLGSQLAYEQYF. Written as DNA, the CDR3 is TGTGCCAGCAGTCTAGGGAGTCAGTTAGCCTACGAGCAGTACTTC.

The chain combines TRBV29-1 with TRBJ2-2; 9 nucleotides agree with TRBD1. This CDR3 is built from 16 residues. Trimming took 7 bases from V and 1 from J; bases not matched to a gene: 10. The germline gives CDR1 SQVTM, CDR2 ANQGSEA. The CDR3 sequence is CSARAPGQGNTGELFF. DNA for the CDR3: TGCAGCGCCCGAGCCCCGGGACAGGGGAACACCGGGGAGCTGTTTTTT.

This chain uses TRBV28 with TRBJ2-3; 7 bases map to TRBD2. With V trimmed by 6 bases and J by 9 bases, 9 bases remained unmatched. Germline CDR1 and CDR2: MDHEN and SYDVKM. There are 13 residues in the CDR3. CDR3 nucleotides: TGTGCCAGCAGCCATAAGAGACTAGCAACGCAGTATTTT. Translating it yields CASSHKRLATQYF.